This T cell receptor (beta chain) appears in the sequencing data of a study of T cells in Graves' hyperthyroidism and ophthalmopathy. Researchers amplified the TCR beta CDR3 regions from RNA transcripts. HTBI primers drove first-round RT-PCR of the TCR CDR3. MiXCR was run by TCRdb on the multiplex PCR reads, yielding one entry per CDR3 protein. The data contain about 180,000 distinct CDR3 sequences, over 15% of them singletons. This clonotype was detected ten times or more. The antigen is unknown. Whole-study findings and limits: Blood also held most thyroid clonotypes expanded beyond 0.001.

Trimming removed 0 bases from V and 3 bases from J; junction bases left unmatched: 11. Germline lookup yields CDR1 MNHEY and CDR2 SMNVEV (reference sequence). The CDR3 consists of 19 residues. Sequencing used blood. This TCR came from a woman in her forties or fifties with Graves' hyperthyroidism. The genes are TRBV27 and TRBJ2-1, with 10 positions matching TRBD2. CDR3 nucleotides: TGTGCCAGCAGTTTATCGCTAGCGGGGGCCTCCAAATTCTACAATGAGCAGTTCTTC. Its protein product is CASSLSLAGASKFYNEQFF.